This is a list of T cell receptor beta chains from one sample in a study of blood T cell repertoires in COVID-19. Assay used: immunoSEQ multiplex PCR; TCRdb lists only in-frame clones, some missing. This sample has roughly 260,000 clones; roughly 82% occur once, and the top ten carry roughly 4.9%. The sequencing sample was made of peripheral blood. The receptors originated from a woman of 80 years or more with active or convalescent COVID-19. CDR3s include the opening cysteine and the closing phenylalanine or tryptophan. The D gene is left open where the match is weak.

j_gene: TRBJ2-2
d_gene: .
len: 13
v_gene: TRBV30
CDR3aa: CAWSLGATGELFF

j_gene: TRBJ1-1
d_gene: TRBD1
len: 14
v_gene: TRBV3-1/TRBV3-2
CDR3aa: CASSQEKQGLEAFF

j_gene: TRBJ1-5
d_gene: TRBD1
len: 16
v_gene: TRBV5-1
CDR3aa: CASSTDRGGSNQPQHF

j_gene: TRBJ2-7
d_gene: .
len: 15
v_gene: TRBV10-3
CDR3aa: CATTLSGHHSYEQYF

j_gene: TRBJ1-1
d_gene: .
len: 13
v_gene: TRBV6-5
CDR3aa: CASRTVANTEAFF

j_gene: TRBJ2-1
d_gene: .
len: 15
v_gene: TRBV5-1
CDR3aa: CASSFQGTWNNEQFF

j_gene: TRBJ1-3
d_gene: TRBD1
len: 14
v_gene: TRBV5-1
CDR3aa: CASSSDRDGNTIYF

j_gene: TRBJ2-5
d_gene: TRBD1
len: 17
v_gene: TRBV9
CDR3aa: CASSATSGTASQETQYF

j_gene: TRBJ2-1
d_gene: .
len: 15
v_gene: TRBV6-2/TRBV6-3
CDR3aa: CASSPTSPNYNEQFF

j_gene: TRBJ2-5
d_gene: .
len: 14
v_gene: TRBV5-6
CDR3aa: CASSLLQGLETQYF

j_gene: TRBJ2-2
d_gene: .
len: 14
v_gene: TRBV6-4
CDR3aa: CASSDQGNTGELFF

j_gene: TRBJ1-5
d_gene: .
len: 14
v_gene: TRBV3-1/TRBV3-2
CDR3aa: CASSQDGGSGPQHF

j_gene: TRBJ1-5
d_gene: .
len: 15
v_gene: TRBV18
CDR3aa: CASSPQRSSNQPQHF

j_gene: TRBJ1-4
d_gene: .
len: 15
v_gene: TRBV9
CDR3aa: CASSWQGATNEKLFF

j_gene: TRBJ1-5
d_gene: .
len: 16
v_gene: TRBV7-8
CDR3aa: CASSLERQFSNQPQHF

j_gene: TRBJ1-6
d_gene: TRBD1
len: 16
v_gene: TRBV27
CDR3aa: CASSLSGYRGVSPLHF

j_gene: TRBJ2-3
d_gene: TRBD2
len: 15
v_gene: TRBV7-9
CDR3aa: CASNRGAGGTDTQYF

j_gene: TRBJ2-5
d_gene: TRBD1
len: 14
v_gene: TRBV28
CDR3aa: CASTRTGGQETQYF

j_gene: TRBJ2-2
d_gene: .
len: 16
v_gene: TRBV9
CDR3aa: CASSVAYGHLTGELFF

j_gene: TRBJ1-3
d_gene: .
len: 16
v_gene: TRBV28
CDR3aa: CASSFWQVRAGNTIYF

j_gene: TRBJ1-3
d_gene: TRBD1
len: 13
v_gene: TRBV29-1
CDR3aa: CSVGTAAGNTIYF

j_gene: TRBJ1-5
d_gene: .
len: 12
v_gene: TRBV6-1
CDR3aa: CASSEGRQPQHF

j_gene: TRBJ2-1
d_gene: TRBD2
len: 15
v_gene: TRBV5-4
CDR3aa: CASRAGTSGSNEQFF

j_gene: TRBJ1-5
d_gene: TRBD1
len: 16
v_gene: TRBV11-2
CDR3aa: CASIPTTGANNQPQHF